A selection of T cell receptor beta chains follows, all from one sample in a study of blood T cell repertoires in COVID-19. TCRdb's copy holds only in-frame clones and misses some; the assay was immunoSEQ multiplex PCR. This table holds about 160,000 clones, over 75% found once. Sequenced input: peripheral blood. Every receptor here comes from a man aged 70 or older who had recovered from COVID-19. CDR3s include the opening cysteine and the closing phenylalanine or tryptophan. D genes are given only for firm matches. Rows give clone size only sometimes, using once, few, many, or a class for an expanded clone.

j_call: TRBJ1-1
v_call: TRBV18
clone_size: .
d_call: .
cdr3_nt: TGTGCCAGCTCCCTAGACCCGAACACTGAAGCTTTCTTT
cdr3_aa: CASSLDPNTEAFF

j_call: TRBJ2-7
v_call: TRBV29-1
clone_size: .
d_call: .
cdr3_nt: TGCAGCGTGGACTCTGGGAGAGCCTACGAGCAGTACTTC
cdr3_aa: CSVDSGRAYEQYF

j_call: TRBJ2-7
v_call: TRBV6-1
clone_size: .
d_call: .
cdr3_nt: TGTGCCAGCAGTGATGGCCAGTACGAGCAGTACTTC
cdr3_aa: CASSDGQYEQYF

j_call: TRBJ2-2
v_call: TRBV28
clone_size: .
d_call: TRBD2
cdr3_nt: TGTGCCGCGGGGGAGAGCGGGAGCGGGACCGGGGAGCTGTTTTTT
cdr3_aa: CAAGESGSGTGELFF

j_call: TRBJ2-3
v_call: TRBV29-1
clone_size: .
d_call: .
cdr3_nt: TGCAGCGTTAGTGGCGGGATCACAGATACGCAGTATTTT
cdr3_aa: CSVSGGITDTQYF

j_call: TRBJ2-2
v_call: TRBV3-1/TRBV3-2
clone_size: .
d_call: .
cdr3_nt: TGTGCCAGCAGCCAGACCCTTCGGAGGGGCGGGGAGCTGTTTTTT
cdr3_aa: CASSQTLRRGGELFF

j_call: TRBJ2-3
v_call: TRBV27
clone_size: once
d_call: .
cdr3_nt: TGTGCCAGCAGGAAGGGGCGCGTGCCAGATACGCAGTATTTT
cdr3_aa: CASRKGRVPDTQYF

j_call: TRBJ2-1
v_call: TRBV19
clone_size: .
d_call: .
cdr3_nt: TGTGCCAGTAAGAAGGGGTCTGAGCAGTTCTTC
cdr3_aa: CASKKGSEQFF

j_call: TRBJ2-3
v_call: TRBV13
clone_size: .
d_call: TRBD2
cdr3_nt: TGTGCCAGCCGTCGGACTAGCGGGAGCACAGATACGCAGTATTTT
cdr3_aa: CASRRTSGSTDTQYF

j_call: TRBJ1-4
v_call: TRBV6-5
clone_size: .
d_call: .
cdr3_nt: TGTGCCAGCAGTTACTCCGGACATCCTGAAAAACTGTTTTTT
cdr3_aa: CASSYSGHPEKLFF

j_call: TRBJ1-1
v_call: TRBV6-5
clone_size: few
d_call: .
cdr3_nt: TGTGCCAGCAGCTCGAGTCGCGAGGCTTTCTTT
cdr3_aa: CASSSSREAFF

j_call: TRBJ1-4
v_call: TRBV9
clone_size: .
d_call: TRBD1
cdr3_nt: TGTGCCAGCAGCCCCCGCGGGACAGGGAATGAAAAACTGTTTTTT
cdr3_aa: CASSPRGTGNEKLFF

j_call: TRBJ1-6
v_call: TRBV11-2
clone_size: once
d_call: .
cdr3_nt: TGTGCCAGCAGCCGGGGGGGGACGACAGTTGGATCACCCCTCCACTTT
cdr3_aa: CASSRGGTTVGSPLHF

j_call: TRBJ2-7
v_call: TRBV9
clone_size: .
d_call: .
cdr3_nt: TGTGCCAGCAGAATAGGAGGGGTCTCCTACGAGCAGTACTTC
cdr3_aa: CASRIGGVSYEQYF

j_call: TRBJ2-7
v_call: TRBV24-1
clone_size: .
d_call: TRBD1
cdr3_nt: TGTGCCACGACCAGACAGGGATGCGAGCAGTACTTC
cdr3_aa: CATTRQGCEQYF

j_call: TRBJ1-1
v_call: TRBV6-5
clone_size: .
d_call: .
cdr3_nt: TGTGCCAGCAGGAGGATCAACACTGAAGCTTTCTTT
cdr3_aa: CASRRINTEAFF

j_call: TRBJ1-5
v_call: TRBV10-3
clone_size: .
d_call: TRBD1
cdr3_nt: TGTGCCATCAGTGGGGTCCGGACAGGGGGCGGCGATCAGCCCCAGCATTTT
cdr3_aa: CAISGVRTGGGDQPQHF

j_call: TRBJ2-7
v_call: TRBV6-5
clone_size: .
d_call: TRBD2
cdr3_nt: TGTGCCAGCATAGGACTAGCGGGAGGGAAATACGAGCAGTACTTC
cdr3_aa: CASIGLAGGKYEQYF

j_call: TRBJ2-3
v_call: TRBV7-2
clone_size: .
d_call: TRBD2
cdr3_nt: TGTGCCAGCAGCTCACGCCTGACTAGCGGGAGGGGGGCAGATACGCAGTATTTT
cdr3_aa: CASSSRLTSGRGADTQYF

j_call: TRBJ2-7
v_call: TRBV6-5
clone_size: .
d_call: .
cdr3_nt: TGTGCCAGCAGCGTTAGTTACGAGCAGTACTTC
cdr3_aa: CASSVSYEQYF

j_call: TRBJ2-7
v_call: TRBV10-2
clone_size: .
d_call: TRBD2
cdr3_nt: TGCGCCAGCGGGTACCAAGGGACTAGCGGGGACTACGAGCAGTACTTC
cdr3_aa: CASGYQGTSGDYEQYF

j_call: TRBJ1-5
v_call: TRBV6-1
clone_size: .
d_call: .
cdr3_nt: TGTGCCAGCAGTGAAGGAGCAGGGTGGAGACCCCAGCATTTT
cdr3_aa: CASSEGAGWRPQHF

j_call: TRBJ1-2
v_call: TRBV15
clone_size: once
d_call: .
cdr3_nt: TGTGCCACCAGCAGAGGGACACCTGGGGACTATGGCTACACCTTC
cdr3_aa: CATSRGTPGDYGYTF

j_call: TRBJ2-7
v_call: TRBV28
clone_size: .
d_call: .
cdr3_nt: TGTGCCAGCAGTTCCAGGGTCGGCGAGCAGTACTTC
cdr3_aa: CASSSRVGEQYF

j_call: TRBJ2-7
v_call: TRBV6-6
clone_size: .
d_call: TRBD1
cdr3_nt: TGTGCCAGCAGTTTAGAGCAGGGGGCCTACGAGCAGTACTTC
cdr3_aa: CASSLEQGAYEQYF

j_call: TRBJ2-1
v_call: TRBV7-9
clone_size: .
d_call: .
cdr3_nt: TGTGCCAGCAGCTTACAGAGCGGCTCCTACAATGAGCAGTTCTTC
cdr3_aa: CASSLQSGSYNEQFF

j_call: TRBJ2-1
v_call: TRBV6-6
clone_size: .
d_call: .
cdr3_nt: TGTGCCAGCAGCCGGGACTCCTCATACAATGAGCAGTTCTTC
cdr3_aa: CASSRDSSYNEQFF

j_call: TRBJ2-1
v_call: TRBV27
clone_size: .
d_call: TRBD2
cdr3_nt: TGTGCCAGCACCCTACTAGCGGGAGGGCCCAATGAGCAGTTCTTC
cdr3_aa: CASTLLAGGPNEQFF

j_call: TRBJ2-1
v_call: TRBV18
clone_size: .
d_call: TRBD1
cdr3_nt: TGTGCCAGCTCACCACGGACAGGGTCCTACAATGAGCAGTTCTTC
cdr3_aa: CASSPRTGSYNEQFF